The rows below give T cell receptor beta chains drawn from one sample of a study of T cells in Graves' hyperthyroidism and ophthalmopathy. MiXCR was run by TCRdb on the multiplex PCR reads, yielding one entry per CDR3 protein. This sample has around 700,000 distinct CDR3 sequences; roughly 32% occur once, and the top ten carry less than 35%. Sequenced input: blood. Source of these receptors: a woman between 35 and 50 years old with Graves' hyperthyroidism. Both conserved end residues are trimmed from each CDR3. The order of the fields is V gene, clone size, CDR3 protein. Size is stated for part of the rows, as once, few or many counts, or as a class when the clone is expanded.

>TRBV10-2|.
ASSRDSLGEAF
>TRBV6-1|many
ASSPGQEQY
>TRBV2|.
ASSSRLGRRANEKLF
>TRBV6-4|.
ASSDSAEALYTGELF
>TRBV4-3|.
ASSQEESYYGYT
>TRBV2|.
ASSEETLTYEQY
>TRBV6-5|.
ASSYGDSHYGYT
>TRBV6-5|.
ASLGGFDGYT
>TRBV10-3|.
AISVGERGSNQPQH
>TRBV12-3/TRBV12-4|.
ASSLVPLEAF
>TRBV20-1|.
SARGPTGGNGYT
>TRBV2|many
ASGAQGSGKGYGYT
>TRBV14|.
ASSQVAPRTNVLT
>TRBV9|.
ASSVAGEIQETQY
>TRBV7-9|many
ASSPIGGTQETQY
>TRBV24-1|many
ATSGFGTGETQY
>TRBV11-2|.
ASSLEWDRGYEQY
>TRBV12-3/TRBV12-4|many
ASRPLGQGMNTEAF
>TRBV4-3|.
ASSQAEVAWSYEQY
>TRBV19|few
ASTPLGSRGGNQPQH
>TRBV20-1|many
SARGGGRGARNSPLH
>TRBV4-1|.
ASSLGQIEIYGYT
>TRBV10-3|.
ATSGAGGLF
>TRBV5-4|.
ASSVDRGDDQPQH
>TRBV14|.
ASRRSGGYGYT
>TRBV20-1|.
SAKTGKETQY
>TRBV7-9|many
ASSLAGTGYGEQY
>TRBV29-1|many
SVAPYQSEQY
>TRBV11-2|few
ASSWGQGRGNYGYT
>TRBV5-8|many
ASSLYSGANVLT
>TRBV5-1|many
ASSLWGNTGELF
>TRBV20-1|.
SARAGQRGMTTEAF
>TRBV9|.
ASSGTGTGAYSGNTIY
>TRBV5-1|many
ASSLGDRAHGYT
>TRBV2|many
ASSGGQGHQPQH
>TRBV9|few
ASTPGEQGNTIY
>TRBV20-1|.
SARRTGGADGYT
>TRBV7-9|.
ASSPGAGGHSPLH
>TRBV19|few
ASSIGTNMNTEAF
>TRBV6-2/TRBV6-3|.
ASTFTPGQVYEETQY
>TRBV10-3|many
AISQTSNTEAF
>TRBV20-1|.
SGGGSNRDEQF
>TRBV12-3/TRBV12-4|many
ASSIGRLSYEQY
>TRBV28|.
ASSRSGGIYEQY
>TRBV10-3|few
ASSKIGTADTEAF
>TRBV14|many
ASSQEGGLSPLH
>TRBV19|.
ASNRGEADTQY
>TRBV11-2|few
ASRVGTGGIYEQY